This entry lists 25 T cell receptor beta chains sequenced from one sample in a study of beta chain features in type 1 diabetes. Study observations and caveats: A moderate, significant TCRB CDR3 shortening appeared in type 1 diabetes across four CD4+ subsets.

Reverse transcription of all isolated RNA meant that expressed TCRB transcripts were sequenced. Only in-frame clones appear in the TCRdb table, and some are missing; sequencing was by immunoSEQ multiplex PCR. The sample consists of about 700,000 clones, around an eighth of them appearing once. Their antigens remain unidentified. Specimen: naive CD4+ T cells from blood. The receptors originated from a man in his late teens or twenties with type 1 diabetes.

This rearrangement joins TRBV29-1 to TRBJ1-1, with TRBD1 matching over 9 bases. The J segment lost 0 bases and the V segment lost 3 bases, leaving 14 bases of the junction unmatched. Germline CDR1 SQVTM, CDR2 ANQGSEA. The length of the CDR3 is 18 residues. The CDR3 DNA reads TGCAGCGTTGACTTGCCGGGACAGGGAATCCCCTTGAACACTGAAGCTTTCTTT. Amino acids: CSVDLPGQGIPLNTEAFF.

A few counts support this clone. This CDR3 is also generated by other DNA sequences in the sample. The chain uses TRBV30 and TRBJ2-7; no clear D gene. In germline, CDR1 is GTSNPN, CDR2 SVGIG (reference sequence). This CDR3 comprises 15 residues. V lost 3 bases, J lost 2 bases, and 17 bases lay in between. DNA for the CDR3: TGTGCCTGGAGCGTTTCACATAGTACCCCCTACGAGCAGTACTTC. This encodes CAWSVSHSTPYEQYF.

This clone was detected only a few times. This sequence joins TRBV30 and TRBJ1-5; 8 nucleotides agree with TRBD1. J gave up 7 bases and V 3 bases, and 8 bases lay outside the gene matches. The V gene's germline CDR1 is GTSNPN and CDR2 SVGIG (reference sequence). CDR3 length: 14 amino acids. The CDR3 spells CAWSSAGGGQPQHF. The CDR3 nucleotides are TGTGCCTGGAGCTCTGCAGGGGGCGGGCAGCCCCAGCATTTT.

V gene TRBV11-2 combines with J gene TRBJ2-3; D might be TRBD1 or TRBD2, each matching 5 bases. This CDR3 comprises 16 residues. In germline, CDR1 is SGHAT, CDR2 FQNNGV. V lost 2 bases and J lost 0, with 12 bases in between. CDR3 DNA: TGTGCCAGCAGCTTACGGGATGGGGCTAGCACAGATACGCAGTATTTT. Residues: CASSLRDGASTDTQYF.

In its sample, this clone was seen many times. This sequence joins TRBV10-3 and TRBJ2-7, with D perhaps matching TRBD2 (5 bases). The CDR3 sequence is 13 residues long. Germline lookup yields CDR1 ENHRY and CDR2 SYGVKD. The V end was cut by 0 bases, the J end by 5 bases, with 8 bases between. CDR3 region: CAISESGVDEQYF. CDR3 DNA sequence: TGTGCCATCAGTGAGTCGGGAGTCGACGAGCAGTACTTC.

A few counts support this clone. This rearrangement joins TRBV19 to TRBJ2-7, with a weak D call TRBD1 (6 bases). Germline values: CDR1 LNHDA, CDR2 SQIVND (reference sequence). The V and J ends lost 5 bases and 6 bases respectively, with 11 bases between them. The CDR3 totals 12 residues. This chain's CDR3 is CASSRNRVEQYF. The DNA of the CDR3 is TGTGCCAGTAGTCGAAACAGGGTCGAGCAGTACTTC.

This clone has just a few counts. This rearrangement joins TRBV5-1 to TRBJ2-7; D call uncertain. The CDR3 runs 13 residues. Per germline, CDR1 SGHRS and CDR2 YFSETQ. Trimming removed 5 bases at V and 2 bases at J, with 11 bases between. CDR3 nucleotide sequence: TGCGCCAGCAGAGGCGGATCAGCCTACGAGCAGTACTTC. Encoded protein: CASRGGSAYEQYF.

CDR3: CAWSSPGGRREKLFF. CDR3 bases: TGTGCCTGGAGTTCTCCTGGGGGAAGGAGGGAAAAACTGTTTTTT. This sequence joins TRBV30 and TRBJ1-4, with D possibly matching TRBD1 (5 bases). CDR1 GTSNPN and CDR2 SVGIG come from the germline V gene (reference sequence). V lost 2 bases and J 8 bases, leaving 18 bases between the germline ends. The CDR3 sequence is 15 residues long.

V gene TRBV4-1 combines with J gene TRBJ2-2; 7 bases line up with TRBD2. After removal of 8 bases from V and 5 bases from J, the junction contained 5 bases not matched to a gene. The CDR3 length is 13 residues. CDR1 and CDR2 from the germline V gene are MGHRA and YSYEKL. CDR3 protein: CASDQAGTGELFF. The CDR3 region has the DNA TGCGCCAGCGACCAAGCGGGGACCGGGGAGCTGTTTTTT.

This clone was seen a few times. This chain uses TRBV7-8 with TRBJ2-2; D gene ambiguous. Germline CDR1 is SGHVS and CDR2 is FQNEAQ. The CDR3 has 17 residues. The germline V and J ends were trimmed by 1 base and 0 bases, with 12 bases remaining between them. The CDR3 nucleotides read TGTGCCAGCAGCTTAGAGGTTCCCAGATCGAACACCGGGGAGCTGTTTTTT. It translates to CASSLEVPRSNTGELFF.

This clone has only a few counts. V is TRBV18 and J is TRBJ2-7; D is possibly TRBD1 (5 bases). Germline V gene lookup returns CDR1 KGHSH and CDR2 LQKENI. This CDR3 region has 13 residues. Between the trimmed V and J ends, which lost 6 bases and 0 bases, there was a span of 9 bases. The CDR3 is CASSQQDSYEQYF. DNA for the CDR3: TGTGCCAGCTCGCAACAGGACTCCTACGAGCAGTACTTC.

V and J are TRBV5-1 and TRBJ2-1, with TRBD2 matching 8 bases. Germline V gives CDR1 SGHRS, CDR2 YFSETQ. The CDR3 length is 16 residues. Trimming removed 4 bases from V and 2 bases from J; junction bases left unmatched: 8. CDR3 in DNA: TGCGCCAGCAGCCTGGAAGGGACTAGGGCCTACAATGAGCAGTTCTTC. Its translation is CASSLEGTRAYNEQFF.

The chain joins TRBV28 to TRBJ1-4; D is ambiguous. The germline CDR1 and CDR2 sequences are MDHEN and SYDVKM. V was pared by 8 bases and J by 7 bases, with 17 bases between. The CDR3 is made up of 14 amino acids. As DNA, the CDR3 is TGTGCCAGCCGTCCTCCTCTGAGAAGTGAAAAACTGTTTTTT. This codes for CASRPPLRSEKLFF. The complete variable domain, with remaining parts taken from reference TRBV28 and TRBJ1-4, reads DVKVTQSSRYLVKRTGEKVFLECVQDMDHENMFWYRQDPGLGLRLIYFSYDVKMKEKGDIPEGYSVSREKKERFSLILESASTNQTSMYLCASRPPLRSEKLFFGSGTQLSVL.

In its sample, this clone was seen a few times. V is TRBV7-9 and J is TRBJ1-1; D is possibly TRBD1 (5 bases). Per germline, CDR1 SEHNR and CDR2 FQNEAQ (reference sequence). The CDR3 runs 15 residues. V lost 5 bases to trimming and J lost 5 bases, with 18 bases between them. The CDR3 spells CASSRRGLEGTEAFF. CDR3 bases: TGTGCCAGCAGCCGTCGGGGGTTGGAAGGGACTGAAGCTTTCTTT.

CDR3 in DNA: TGTGCCAGCAGTGAATATGCGGGAGGGGCCGAAGCTTTCTTT. Translated: CASSEYAGGAEAFF. The chain carries TRBV25-1 and TRBJ1-1; TRBD1 is a possible D gene (5 bases). The germline V gene encodes CDR1 MGHDK and CDR2 SYGVNS. CDR3 length equals 14 residues. V lost 0 bases to trimming and J lost 8 bases, with 13 bases between them.

A few counts support this clone. The V and J genes are TRBV30 and TRBJ1-2, with unresolved D. The CDR3 has 14 amino acids. V was shortened by 0 bases and J by 7 bases, with 15 bases between the two germline ends. CDR1 is GTSNPN, CDR2 SVGIG, per germline (reference sequence). The CDR3 nucleotides read TGTGCCTGGAGTGTAGGTCAAACCACGGGTGGCTACACCTTC. This sequence encodes CAWSVGQTTGGYTF.

The table lists this clone with a few counts. V usage is TRBV9 and J usage is TRBJ2-3; 11 bases agree with TRBD2. The CDR3 is 16 residues long. Trimming at V came to 3 bases and at J to 4 bases, leaving 7 bases not matched to a gene. Germline loops: CDR1 SGDLS, CDR2 YYNGEE. CDR3 sequence reads: CASSELAGEWADTQYF. The DNA for the CDR3 is TGTGCCAGCAGCGAACTAGCGGGGGAGTGGGCAGATACGCAGTATTTT.

The sample holds a few counts of this clone. The chain uses TRBV29-1 and TRBJ1-5; a possible D gene is TRBD1 (6 bases). V was clipped by 4 bases and J by 5 bases, with 18 bases between them. This CDR3 is built from 15 residues. Germline V lookup: CDR1 SQVTM, CDR2 ANQGSEA. The DNA of the CDR3 is TGCAGCGTTGGGTTTGGGGGGCATGGGGATCAGCCCCAGCATTTT. Protein: CSVGFGGHGDQPQHF.

The CDR3 sequence is CASSAVDMNTEAFF. The CDR3 coding sequence is TGTGCCAGCAGTGCGGTGGACATGAACACTGAAGCTTTCTTT. The chain couples TRBV2 to TRBJ1-1; D may be TRBD1 (5 bases). Trimming took 4 bases from V and 0 from J, leaving 9 bases between them. Germline assignment: CDR1 SNHLY and CDR2 FYNNEI. The CDR3 runs 14 residues.

The rearrangement links TRBV10-3 to TRBJ2-7; the match to TRBD1 covers 7 bases. The CDR3 is 15 amino acids. Unmatched junction bases numbered 7, after V lost 4 bases and J lost 1 base. Per germline, CDR1 ENHRY and CDR2 SYGVKD. CDR3 nucleotides: TGTGCCATCAGTGGACAGGGCCTGGTTTCCTACGAGCAGTACTTC. Its protein is CAISGQGLVSYEQYF.

This sequence joins TRBV7-9 and TRBJ2-3; TRBD2 matches at 9 bases. Germline V CDR1 and CDR2: SEHNR, FQNEAQ (reference sequence). V trimming: 10 bases; J trimming: 0 bases; junction bases outside the gene matches: 14. This CDR3 is built from 17 residues. CDR3 protein: CATPLLRGGSSTDTQYF. The CDR3 nucleotides are TGTGCCACCCCCCTGTTGCGGGGGGGTTCTAGCACAGATACGCAGTATTTT.

This clone has just a few counts. The V and J genes are TRBV11-2 and TRBJ2-3; unclear D gene. CDR3 length: 14 residues. The V gene lost 2 bases and the J gene lost 3 bases, with 9 bases spanning the gap. Germline-derived CDR1 and CDR2 are SGHAT and FQNNGV. The CDR3 loop is CASSLKQATDTQYF. Written as DNA, the CDR3 is TGTGCCAGCAGCTTAAAGCAGGCGACAGATACGCAGTATTTT.

The chain has TRBV10-3 and TRBJ2-6; D might be TRBD1 (6 bases). Deletions cut 8 bases from V and 0 bases from J, with 8 bases between. This CDR3 has 14 amino acids. CDR1 is ENHRY and CDR2 is SYGVKD in the germline V gene. The CDR3 region has the DNA TGTGCCATCGGACAGATCTCTGGGGCCAACGTCCTGACTTTC. Translation gives CAIGQISGANVLTF.

This clone has more than one count but fewer than ten. The chain carries TRBV6-1 and TRBJ2-1; D gene uncertain. Trimming left V 2 bases short and J 10 bases short, with 9 bases between. The CDR3 spans 12 residues. The V gene's germline CDR1 is MNHNS and CDR2 SASEGT. CDR3 nucleotide sequence: TGTGCCAGCAGTGAACCCAGACAAGAGCAGTTCTTC. It yields the protein CASSEPRQEQFF.

CDR3 DNA: TGTGCCAGCAGCCAGGGACAGGGAAAGGATGAGCAGTTCTTC. Encoded protein: CASSQGQGKDEQFF. The chain employs TRBV11-1 and TRBJ2-1; 9 bases line up with TRBD1. The germline V gene encodes CDR1 SGHAT and CDR2 FQDESV (reference sequence). The CDR3 sequence is 14 residues long. J was trimmed by 8 bases and V by 5 bases; bases with no gene match: 7.